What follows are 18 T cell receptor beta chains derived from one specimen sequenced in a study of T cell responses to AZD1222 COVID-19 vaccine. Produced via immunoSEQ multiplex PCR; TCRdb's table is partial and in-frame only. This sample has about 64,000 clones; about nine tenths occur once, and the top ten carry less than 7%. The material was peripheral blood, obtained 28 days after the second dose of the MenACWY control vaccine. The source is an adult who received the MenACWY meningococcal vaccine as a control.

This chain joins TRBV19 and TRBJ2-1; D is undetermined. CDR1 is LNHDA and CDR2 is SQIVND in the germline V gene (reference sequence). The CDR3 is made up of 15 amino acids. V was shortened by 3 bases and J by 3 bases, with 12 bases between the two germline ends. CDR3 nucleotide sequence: TGTGCCAGTAGTATGAAGAACGGCCTCTACAATGAGCAGTTCTTC. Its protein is CASSMKNGLYNEQFF.

CDR3 in DNA: TGCGCCAGCAGCTTGGACCACGAGCAGTACTTC. Its translation: CASSLDHEQYF. This chain uses TRBV5-1 with TRBJ2-7, with D unclear. V lost 0 bases and J 5 bases, leaving 3 bases between the germline ends. This CDR3 region has 11 residues. Germline CDR1 reads SGHRS; CDR2 reads YFSETQ.

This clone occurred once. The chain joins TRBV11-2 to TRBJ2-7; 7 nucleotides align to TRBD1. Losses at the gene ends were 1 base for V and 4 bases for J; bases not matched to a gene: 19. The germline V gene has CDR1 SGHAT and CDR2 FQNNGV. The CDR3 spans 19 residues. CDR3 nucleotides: TGTGCCAGCAGCTTAGGTGTGACGGCGACCGAGACAGGGTATTACGAGCAGTACTTC. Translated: CASSLGVTATETGYYEQYF.

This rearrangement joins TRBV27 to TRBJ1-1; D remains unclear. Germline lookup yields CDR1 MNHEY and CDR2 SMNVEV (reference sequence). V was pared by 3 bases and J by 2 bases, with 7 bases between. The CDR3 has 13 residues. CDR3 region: CASSFTANTEAFF. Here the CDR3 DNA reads TGTGCCAGCAGTTTTACGGCAAACACTGAAGCTTTCTTT.

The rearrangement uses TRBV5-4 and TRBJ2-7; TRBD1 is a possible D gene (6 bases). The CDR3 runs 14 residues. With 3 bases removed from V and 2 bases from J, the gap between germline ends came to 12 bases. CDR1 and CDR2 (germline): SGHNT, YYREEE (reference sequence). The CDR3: CASSWDGTTYEQYF. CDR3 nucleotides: TGTGCCAGCAGCTGGGACGGGACAACCTACGAGCAGTACTTC.

In DNA form, the CDR3 reads TGTGCCAGCAGCGTAGTAACCATGGGTGGGGTCGCGCAGTATTTT. Translating it yields CASSVVTMGGVAQYF. The chain uses TRBV9 and TRBJ2-3; no reliable D call. The CDR3 contains 15 residues. CDR1 and CDR2 from the germline V gene are SGDLS and YYNGEE. V was shortened by 0 bases and J by 10 bases, with 18 bases between the two germline ends.

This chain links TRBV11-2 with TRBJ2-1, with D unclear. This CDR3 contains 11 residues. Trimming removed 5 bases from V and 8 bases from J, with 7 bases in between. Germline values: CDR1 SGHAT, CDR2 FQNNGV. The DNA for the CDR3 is TGTGCCAGCAGCGGCGGCTATGAGCAGTTCTTC. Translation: CASSGGYEQFF.

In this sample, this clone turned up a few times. CDR3 residues: CASDRGPTGELFF. The CDR3 DNA is TGTGCCAGTGACAGGGGACCGACCGGGGAGCTGTTTTTT. The J gene is TRBJ2-2, the V gene TRBV19; 8 bases line up with TRBD1. This CDR3 region has 13 residues. Germline assignment: CDR1 LNHDA and CDR2 SQIVND (reference sequence). Trimming took 8 bases from V and 5 from J; bases not matched to a gene: 4.

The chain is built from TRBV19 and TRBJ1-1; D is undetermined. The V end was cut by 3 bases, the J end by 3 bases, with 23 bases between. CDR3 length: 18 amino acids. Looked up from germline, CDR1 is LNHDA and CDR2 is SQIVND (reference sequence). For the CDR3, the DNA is TGTGCCAGTAGTATCGTGTCCCTCGATCGACGCCCTGACACTGAAGCTTTCTTT. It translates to CASSIVSLDRRPDTEAFF. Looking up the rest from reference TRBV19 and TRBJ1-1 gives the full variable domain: DGGITQSPKYLFRKEGQNVTLSCEQNLNHDAMYWYRQDPGQGLRLIYYSQIVNDFQKGDIAEGYSVSREKKESFPLTVTSAQKNPTAFYLCASSIVSLDRRPDTEAFFGQGTRLTVV.

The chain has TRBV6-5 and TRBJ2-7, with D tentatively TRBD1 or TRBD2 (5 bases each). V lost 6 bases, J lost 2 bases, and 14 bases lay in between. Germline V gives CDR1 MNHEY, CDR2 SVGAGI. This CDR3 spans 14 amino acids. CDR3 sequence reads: CASRITRGAYEQYF. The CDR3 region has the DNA TGTGCCAGCAGAATAACCCGGGGCGCCTACGAGCAGTACTTC.

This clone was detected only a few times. The CDR3 sequence: CASIRGVSTNEKLFF. The CDR3 bases are TGTGCCAGCATTAGGGGGGTCAGTACTAATGAAAAACTGTTTTTT. The chain joins TRBV6-5 to TRBJ1-4, with D possibly being TRBD1 (6 bases). The CDR3 contains 15 residues. Deletions cut 7 bases from V and 2 bases from J, with 14 bases between. Germline lookup yields CDR1 MNHEY and CDR2 SVGAGI.

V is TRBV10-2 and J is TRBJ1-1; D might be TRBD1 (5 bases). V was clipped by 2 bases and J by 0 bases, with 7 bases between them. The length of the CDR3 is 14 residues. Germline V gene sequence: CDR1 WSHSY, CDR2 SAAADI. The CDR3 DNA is TGCGCCAGCAGTGAGCCCAGGGTGAACACTGAAGCTTTCTTT. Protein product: CASSEPRVNTEAFF.

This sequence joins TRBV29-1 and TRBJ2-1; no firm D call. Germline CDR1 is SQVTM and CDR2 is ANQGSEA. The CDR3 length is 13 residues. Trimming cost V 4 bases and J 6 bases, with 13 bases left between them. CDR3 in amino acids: CSVADPRGNEQFF. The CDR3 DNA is TGCAGCGTTGCAGACCCTCGAGGCAATGAGCAGTTCTTC.

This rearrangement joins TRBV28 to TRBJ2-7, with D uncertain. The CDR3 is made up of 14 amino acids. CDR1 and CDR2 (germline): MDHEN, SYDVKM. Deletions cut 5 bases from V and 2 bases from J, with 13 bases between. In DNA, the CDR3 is TGTGCCAGCAGTCCCGGACGGGTGACCTACGAGCAGTACTTC. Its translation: CASSPGRVTYEQYF.

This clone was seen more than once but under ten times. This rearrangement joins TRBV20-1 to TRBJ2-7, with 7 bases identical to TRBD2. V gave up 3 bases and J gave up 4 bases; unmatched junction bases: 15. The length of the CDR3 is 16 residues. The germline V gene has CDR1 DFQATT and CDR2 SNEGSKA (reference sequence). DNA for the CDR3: TGCAGTGCTAGTGGCTGGAACGCGGGAGTGGGGTACGAGCAGTACTTC. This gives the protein CSASGWNAGVGYEQYF.

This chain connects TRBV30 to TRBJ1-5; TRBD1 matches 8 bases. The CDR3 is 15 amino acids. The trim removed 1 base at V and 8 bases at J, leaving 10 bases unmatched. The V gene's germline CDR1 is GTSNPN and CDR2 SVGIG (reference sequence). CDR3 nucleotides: TGTGCCTGGAGTGCTGAGGACAGGGTGATGGAGCCCCAGCATTTT. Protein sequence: CAWSAEDRVMEPQHF.

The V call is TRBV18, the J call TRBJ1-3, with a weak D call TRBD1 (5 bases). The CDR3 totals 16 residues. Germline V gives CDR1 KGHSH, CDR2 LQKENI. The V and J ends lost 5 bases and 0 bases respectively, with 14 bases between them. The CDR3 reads CASSNQGLTSGNTIYF. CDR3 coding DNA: TGTGCCAGCTCAAACCAGGGACTGACCTCTGGAAACACCATATATTTT.

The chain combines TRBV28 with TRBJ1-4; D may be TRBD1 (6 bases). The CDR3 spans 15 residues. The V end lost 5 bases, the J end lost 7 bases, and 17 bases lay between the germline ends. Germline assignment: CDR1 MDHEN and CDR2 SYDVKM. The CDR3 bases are TGTGCCAGCAGTCCCCTGGGGGGGCGGGCTGAAAAACTGTTTTTT. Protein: CASSPLGGRAEKLFF.